This entry lists 25 T cell receptor beta chains sequenced from one sample in a study of blood T cell repertoires in COVID-19. The protocol was immunoSEQ multiplex PCR, while the TCRdb copy is restricted to in-frame clones and leaves out a portion. The sample records 300,000 to 400,000 clones, over 70% being singletons. The sample comprised peripheral blood. These receptors all come from a woman between 50 and 59 years old with COVID-19, enrolled during active disease.

The V gene is TRBV6-2 or TRBV6-3, the J gene TRBJ2-3; D is ambiguous. The CDR3 runs to 13 residues. Trimming took off 2 bases at V and 2 bases at J, with 5 bases between the two ends. Per germline, CDR1 MNHEY and CDR2 SVGEGT. CDR3 in amino acids: CASSYRFTDTQYF. As DNA, the CDR3 is TGTGCCAGCAGTTACCGTTTCACAGATACGCAGTATTTT.

The rearrangement links TRBV7-8 to TRBJ1-3, with D possibly TRBD1 on 6 matching bases. The CDR3 has 17 amino acids. Germline CDR1 is SGHVS and CDR2 is FQNEAQ. The V and J ends lost 1 base and 0 bases respectively, with 13 bases between them. CDR3 region: CASSLVGQQSSGNTIYF. The DNA of the CDR3 is TGTGCCAGCAGCTTAGTCGGACAGCAAAGCTCTGGAAACACCATATATTTT.

This sequence joins TRBV5-1 and TRBJ2-5, with D hard to call. CDR3 size: 13 residues. CDR1 SGHRS and CDR2 YFSETQ come from the germline V gene. V lost 0 bases, J lost 3 bases, and 6 bases lay in between. The CDR3 DNA follows: TGCGCCAGCAGCTTGGGCAGAAAAGAGACCCAGTACTTC. It translates to CASSLGRKETQYF.

The chain recombines TRBV19 with TRBJ1-2, with 8 nucleotides matching TRBD1. Germline CDR1 reads LNHDA; CDR2 reads SQIVND (reference sequence). V was clipped by 4 bases and J by 2 bases; unmatched bases: 0. The CDR3 totals 13 residues. CDR3 in amino acids: CASSRQGNYGYTF. The CDR3, as DNA: TGTGCCAGTAGTAGACAGGGGAACTATGGCTACACCTTC. The full variable domain, in which reference TRBV19 and TRBJ1-2 provide the parts outside the CDR3, is DGGITQSPKYLFRKEGQNVTLSCEQNLNHDAMYWYRQDPGQGLRLIYYSQIVNDFQKGDIAEGYSVSREKKESFPLTVTSAQKNPTAFYLCASSRQGNYGYTFGSGTRLTVV.

The chain carries TRBV7-9 and TRBJ1-1, with D perhaps matching TRBD1 (5 bases). This CDR3 is 15 amino acids long. V dropped 5 bases and J dropped 3 bases, with 16 bases sitting between them. Germline V gene sequence: CDR1 SEHNR, CDR2 FQNEAQ (reference sequence). CDR3 sequence (DNA): TGTGCCAGCAGCCAAAGATCCGGGGGGGACACTGAAGCTTTCTTT. Amino acids: CASSQRSGGDTEAFF.

The count of this clone is one. This chain uses TRBV7-6 with TRBJ1-2; D is possibly TRBD1 (6 bases). V lost 0 bases to trimming and J lost 0 bases, with 20 bases between them. CDR1 is SGHVS, CDR2 FNYEAQ, per germline. The CDR3 totals 19 residues. CDR3 residues: CASSLAGQHLNPPNYGYTF. In nucleotides, the CDR3 is TGTGCCAGCAGCTTAGCGGGACAACACCTAAACCCGCCTAACTATGGCTACACCTTC.

The CDR3 DNA sequence: TGCGCCAGCAGCCCCGCGGGGGGCCCCTACGAGCAGTACTTC. Protein product: CASSPAGGPYEQYF. V usage is TRBV5-1 and J usage is TRBJ2-7, with 8 positions matching TRBD2. The CDR3 extends over 14 amino acids. Germline V CDR1 and CDR2: SGHRS, YFSETQ. Trimming took 4 bases from V and 2 from J; bases not matched to a gene: 5.

The CDR3 protein is CASSPRTGVAYEQYF. The CDR3 DNA is TGCGCCAGCAGCCCTCGAACAGGGGTCGCCTACGAGCAGTACTTC. V usage is TRBV4-1 and J usage is TRBJ2-7; TRBD1 matches 7 bases. V lost 4 bases and J lost 2; bases outside the gene matches: 8. The germline gives CDR1 MGHRA, CDR2 YSYEKL. This CDR3 is 15 amino acids long.

This chain joins TRBV5-8 and TRBJ1-1; D may be TRBD1 (6 bases). In germline, CDR1 is SGHTS, CDR2 YDEGEE. This CDR3 contains 14 residues. Trimming cost V 2 bases and J 4 bases, with 12 bases left between them. The CDR3 DNA reads TGTGCCAGCAGCTTCGACAGGTACGGCACTGAAGCTTTCTTT. It yields the protein CASSFDRYGTEAFF.

J is TRBJ2-1 and V is TRBV7-2; 12 nucleotides agree with TRBD2. Germline V gives CDR1 SGHTA, CDR2 FQGNSA. V was pared by 0 bases and J by 7 bases, with 4 bases of the junction left unmatched. There are 16 residues in the CDR3. CDR3 sequence reads: CASSLAASGRANEQFF. As DNA, the CDR3 is TGTGCCAGCAGCTTAGCGGCTAGCGGGAGGGCGAATGAGCAGTTCTTC.

This chain connects TRBV3-1 (or the pseudogene TRBV3-2) to TRBJ2-3; D might be TRBD1 (6 bases). V was pared by 0 bases and J by 14 bases, with 15 bases between. Germline lookup yields CDR1 LGHDT and CDR2 YNNKEL (reference sequence). There are 13 residues in the CDR3. CDR3 in DNA: TGTGCCAGCAGCCAAGATTTTGTGGGGGCTCGGTATTTT. Translation gives CASSQDFVGARYF.

The J gene is TRBJ2-3, the V gene TRBV5-5; TRBD2 aligns across 7 bases. CDR3 size: 14 residues. The J segment lost 4 bases and the V segment lost 0 bases, leaving 2 bases of the junction unmatched. Germline lookup yields CDR1 SGHKS and CDR2 YYEKEE (reference sequence). The DNA of the CDR3 is TGTGCCAGCAGCTTGGGGCTAGCGGCAGATACGCAGTATTTT. Translated, it gives CASSLGLAADTQYF.

The chain employs TRBV6-5 and TRBJ2-1; the D gene is possibly TRBD1 (5 bases). CDR1 and CDR2 from the germline V gene are MNHEY and SVGAGI. With 0 bases removed from V and 3 bases from J, the gap between germline ends came to 12 bases. This CDR3 is built from 16 residues. The CDR3 loop reads CASSYSERGIYNEQFF. Written as DNA, the CDR3 is TGTGCCAGCAGTTACTCGGAAAGGGGTATCTACAATGAGCAGTTCTTC.

J is TRBJ1-5 and V is TRBV6-1, with D hard to call. The ends were cut back, 1 base at V and 4 bases at J, with 8 bases in the middle. The CDR3 consists of 14 residues. Germline V gene data show CDR1 as MNHNS and CDR2 as SASEGT. The CDR3: CASSEVTGNQPQHF. CDR3 nucleotides: TGTGCCAGCAGTGAAGTGACTGGGAATCAGCCCCAGCATTTT.

This rearrangement joins TRBV24-1 to TRBJ2-7; 9 nucleotides match TRBD2. V was clipped by 0 bases and J by 6 bases; unmatched bases: 8. This CDR3 has 16 amino acids. Per the germline V gene, CDR1 is KGHDR and CDR2 is SFDVKD. In DNA, the CDR3 is TGTGCCACCAGTGATTTGCTGGGCGGGAGGGCCCTCGAGCAGTACTTC. Its protein is CATSDLLGGRALEQYF.

The rearrangement links TRBV3-1 (or the pseudogene TRBV3-2) to TRBJ1-3; 7 nucleotides match TRBD1. The CDR3 is 17 amino acids. Germline CDR1 LGHDT, CDR2 YNNKEL (reference sequence). V shed 3 bases and J 0 bases; nucleotides not matched to a gene: 8. The CDR3 nucleotides are TGTGCCAGCAGCCATCGCGACAGGGCCGGCTCTGGAAACACCATATATTTT. Translating gives CASSHRDRAGSGNTIYF.

This sequence joins TRBV2 and TRBJ2-1; 8 positions agree with TRBD2. Germline loops: CDR1 SNHLY, CDR2 FYNNEI. Losses at the gene ends were 7 bases for V and 6 bases for J; bases not matched to a gene: 11. This CDR3 has 15 amino acids. The CDR3: CASTPGLGNFNEQFF. CDR3 sequence (DNA): TGTGCCAGCACGCCGGGACTAGGGAACTTCAATGAGCAGTTCTTC.

This chain joins TRBV29-1 and TRBJ2-1; a possible D gene is TRBD2 (5 bases). With 0 bases removed from V and 4 bases from J, the gap between germline ends came to 13 bases. Germline CDR1 is SQVTM and CDR2 is ANQGSEA. The CDR3 totals 15 residues. CDR3 bases: TGCAGCGTTGAAGATATGAGGGTCCGGTACAATGAGCAGTTCTTC. Its protein is CSVEDMRVRYNEQFF.

The V gene is TRBV5-1, the J gene TRBJ2-5; D is possibly TRBD2 (6 bases). CDR1 is SGHRS and CDR2 is YFSETQ in the germline V gene. The ends were cut back, 2 bases at V and 2 bases at J, with 13 bases in the middle. This CDR3 is built from 15 residues. CDR3 loop: CASSFSGSGQETQYF. Written as DNA, the CDR3 is TGCGCCAGCAGCTTTTCCGGGAGCGGTCAAGAGACCCAGTACTTC.

The rearrangement links TRBV7-2 to TRBJ1-5; 7 positions agree with TRBD1. Germline V CDR1 and CDR2: SGHTA, FQGNSA. V gave up 5 bases and J gave up 2 bases; unmatched junction bases: 3. CDR3 length: 14 residues. CDR3 DNA: TGTGCCAGCAGCCGGGACAGCGGCAATCAGCCCCAGCATTTT. Translating gives CASSRDSGNQPQHF.

The chain has TRBV13 and TRBJ2-7; perhaps TRBD1 as D (5 bases). There are 14 residues in the CDR3. V was shortened by 3 bases and J by 6 bases, with 15 bases between the two germline ends. CDR1 and CDR2 from the germline V gene are PRHDT and FYEKMQ (reference sequence). The CDR3 nucleotides are TGTGCCAGCAGCTTGAAGCTGACAGTGTTCGAGCAGTACTTC. Protein product: CASSLKLTVFEQYF.

The chain joins TRBV14 to TRBJ1-5; tentatively, D is TRBD1 (5 bases). CDR3 length: 16 residues. The V gene lost 1 base and the J gene lost 2 bases, with 12 bases spanning the gap. The V gene's germline CDR1 is SGHDN and CDR2 FVKESK. The CDR3 DNA is TGTGCCAGCAGCCAAGTCGGCAGGGTGGGCAATCAGCCCCAGCATTTT. This sequence encodes CASSQVGRVGNQPQHF.

The CDR3 sequence is CASSPFLSSGDEQFF. CDR3 nucleotides: TGTGCCAGCTCACCATTTCTTTCGTCAGGGGATGAGCAGTTCTTC. The V call is TRBV18, the J call TRBJ2-1; possibly TRBD1 for D (6 bases). This CDR3 comprises 15 residues. V lost 2 bases and J lost 8, with 16 bases in between. The V gene's germline CDR1 is KGHSH and CDR2 LQKENI.

The chain carries TRBV27 and TRBJ1-5; a weak D match, TRBD1 (5 bases). Germline CDR1 and CDR2: MNHEY and SMNVEV (reference sequence). The CDR3 is 16 residues long. V lost 4 bases, J lost 2 bases, and 15 bases lay in between. Here the CDR3 reads CASSSGEFVGNQPQHF. The CDR3 nucleotides are TGTGCCAGCAGTTCGGGGGAATTTGTGGGCAATCAGCCCCAGCATTTT.

This clone was picked up one time. The V gene is TRBV2, the J gene TRBJ2-1; the D gene is possibly TRBD2 (6 bases). Germline lookup yields CDR1 SNHLY and CDR2 FYNNEI. The CDR3 totals 20 residues. V was pared by 6 bases and J by 0 bases, with 27 bases between. CDR3 in DNA: TGTGCCAGCAGGGAGGGAATCAAGCAATCAGGGCAGAGCTCCTACAATGAGCAGTTCTTC. Translated, it gives CASREGIKQSGQSSYNEQFF. Filled out from reference TRBV2 and TRBJ2-1, the complete variable domain reads EPEVTQTPSHQVTQMGQEVILRCVPISNHLYFYWYRQILGQKVEFLVSFYNNEISEKSEIFDDQFSVERPDGSNFTLKIRSTKLEDSAMYFCASREGIKQSGQSSYNEQFFGPGTRLTVL.